These 9 T cell receptor beta chains were sequenced from one sample in a study of Ad26.COV2.S vaccination and SARS-CoV-2 variants. TCRdb's copy holds only in-frame clones and misses some; the assay was immunoSEQ multiplex PCR. The table has hundreds of thousands of clones, over 80% seen once. The sample's treatment: roughly 18 received Ad26.COV2.S at low or high dose, single or two shots; 5 received placebo; per-sample allocation not given. Sampling took place 63 days after the first vaccine or placebo injection. The sequences come from peripheral blood, collected in a trial of Ad26.COV2.S vaccine versus placebo. Receptors were obtained from a person between 18 and 59 years old who received the Ad26.COV2.S COVID-19 vaccine or a placebo.

The J gene is TRBJ1-1, the V gene TRBV6-5, with unresolved D. Per germline, CDR1 MNHEY and CDR2 SVGAGI. V lost 4 bases to trimming and J lost 9 bases, with 9 bases between them. This CDR3 has 11 amino acids. DNA for the CDR3: TGTGCCAGCAGTTCCCAGGCTAAAGCTTTCTTT. Its translation is CASSSQAKAFF.

V is TRBV29-1 and J is TRBJ1-2; 8 nucleotides align to TRBD1. CDR1 and CDR2 from the germline V gene are SQVTM and ANQGSEA. This CDR3 is 13 amino acids long. With 4 bases clipped from V and 1 base from J, the junction kept 2 bases outside the gene matches. The CDR3 DNA is TGCAGCGTTGGGACAGGGTTTAACTATGGCTACACCTTC. Residues: CSVGTGFNYGYTF.

About this clone itself: This sample includes further DNA sequences coding for the same CDR3. The chain uses TRBV7-2 and TRBJ2-7; D may be TRBD2 (5 bases). Germline CDR1 is SGHTA and CDR2 is FQGNSA. Trimming took 0 bases from V and 0 from J, leaving 6 bases between them. This CDR3 comprises 14 residues. CDR3 in DNA: TGTGCCAGCAGCTTAGCAGGGAGCTCCTACGAGCAGTACTTC. Protein sequence: CASSLAGSSYEQYF. The full variable domain, completed using reference TRBV7-2 and TRBJ2-7, is GAGVSQSPSNKVTEKGKDVELRCDPISGHTALYWYRQSLGQGLEFLIYFQGNSAPDKSGLPSDRFSAERTGGSVSTLTIQRTQQEDSAVYLCASSLAGSSYEQYFGPGTRLTVT.

The chain recombines TRBV3-1 (or the pseudogene TRBV3-2) with TRBJ1-6, with 8 bases identical to TRBD1. Germline V gives CDR1 LGHDT, CDR2 YNNKEL (reference sequence). Trimming cost V 0 bases and J 10 bases; bases outside gene matches: 14. This CDR3 has 18 residues. The CDR3 spells CASSQDTLKTGVESPLHF. CDR3 in DNA: TGTGCCAGCAGCCAAGATACCCTAAAGACAGGGGTCGAATCACCCCTCCACTTT.

The V and J genes are TRBV19 and TRBJ2-7, with D possibly matching TRBD1 (6 bases). The CDR3 contains 14 residues. Germline CDR1 is LNHDA and CDR2 is SQIVND (reference sequence). Trimming shortened V by 5 bases and J by 4 bases, and 15 bases separated the two germline ends. CDR3 region: CASSPTGQAYEQYF. The CDR3 DNA follows: TGTGCCAGTAGTCCTACAGGGCAAGCTTACGAGCAGTACTTC.

The V and J genes are TRBV9 and TRBJ2-2; D might be TRBD1 (6 bases). From germline, CDR1 is SGDLS and CDR2 YYNGEE. Trimming left V 0 bases short and J 6 bases short, with 9 bases between. CDR3 length: 14 amino acids. In DNA form, the CDR3 reads TGTGCCAGCAGCGTAGGACAGGCTCCCGGGGAGCTGTTTTTT. This gives the protein CASSVGQAPGELFF.

The chain is built from TRBV27 and TRBJ2-4; 7 nucleotides line up with TRBD1. The CDR3 is 18 residues long. Germline V CDR1 and CDR2: MNHEY, SMNVEV (reference sequence). J gave up 0 bases and V 4 bases, and 12 bases lay outside the gene matches. CDR3 nucleotides: TGTGCCAGCAGTTCAGGTTTAGGGACAGCACTAGCCAAAAACATTCAGTACTTC. This encodes CASSSGLGTALAKNIQYF.

The V and J genes are TRBV14 and TRBJ2-7; 7 bases are shared with TRBD1. Germline lookup yields CDR1 SGHDN and CDR2 FVKESK. The CDR3 is 19 residues long. V was clipped by 0 bases and J by 2 bases; unmatched bases: 16. The CDR3 nucleotides are TGTGCCAGCAGCCAAGAGGAGAACAGGGGTTTTGGGTCTCCCTACGAGCAGTACTTC. Translation: CASSQEENRGFGSPYEQYF.

The rearrangement uses TRBV7-2 and TRBJ2-5; 8 bases agree with TRBD1. J gave up 0 bases and V 5 bases, and 8 bases lay outside the gene matches. This CDR3 region has 16 residues. Germline-derived CDR1 and CDR2 are SGHTA and FQGNSA. The CDR3 nucleotides read TGTGCCAGCAGCGCAGCCCGACAGGGGAACCAAGAGACCCAGTACTTC. This translates into CASSAARQGNQETQYF.